This T cell receptor beta chain was obtained from a study of cytomegalovirus exposure and HLA in healthy donors. General observations from the study: Reports credit the classifier with highly specific, highly sensitive diagnosis of cytomegalovirus status. Rarity held for most TCR sequences, but there were some public TCRs that occurred in many donors.

The PCR employed 60 Vbeta primers together with 13 Jbeta primers. TCRdb's table, derived via immunoSEQ multiplex PCR, lists solely in-frame clones and lacks some. The sample lists fewer than 150,000 clones, more than 60% occurring once. This clone occurred once. Its antigen is currently unknown. This clonotype originated in a male donor in good health and CMV-seronegative. The sequenced sample was PBMCs.

The CDR3 reads CASSDWTGGSMDTQYF. In nucleotides, the CDR3 is TGTGCCAGCAGTGACTGGACAGGGGGCAGTATGGATACGCAGTATTTT. The rearrangement joins TRBV25-1 to TRBJ2-3; 11 nucleotides align to TRBD1. This CDR3 contains 16 residues. V shed 3 bases, J shed 6 bases, and the junction held 8 bases outside the gene matches. The germline CDR1 and CDR2 sequences are MGHDK and SYGVNS.